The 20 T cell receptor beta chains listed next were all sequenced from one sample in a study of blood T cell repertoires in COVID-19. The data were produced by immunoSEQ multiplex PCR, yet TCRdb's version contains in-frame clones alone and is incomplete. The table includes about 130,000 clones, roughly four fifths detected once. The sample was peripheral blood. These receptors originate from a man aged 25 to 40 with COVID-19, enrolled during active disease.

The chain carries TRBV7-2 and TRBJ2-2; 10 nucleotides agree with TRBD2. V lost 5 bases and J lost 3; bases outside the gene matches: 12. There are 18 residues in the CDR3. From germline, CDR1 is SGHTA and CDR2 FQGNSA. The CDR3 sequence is CASSHPLAGGPDTGELFF. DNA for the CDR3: TGTGCCAGCAGCCATCCGTTAGCGGGGGGCCCAGACACCGGGGAGCTGTTTTTT. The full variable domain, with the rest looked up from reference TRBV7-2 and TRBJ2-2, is GAGVSQSPSNKVTEKGKDVELRCDPISGHTALYWYRQSLGQGLEFLIYFQGNSAPDKSGLPSDRFSAERTGGSVSTLTIQRTQQEDSAVYLCASSHPLAGGPDTGELFFGEGSRLTVL.

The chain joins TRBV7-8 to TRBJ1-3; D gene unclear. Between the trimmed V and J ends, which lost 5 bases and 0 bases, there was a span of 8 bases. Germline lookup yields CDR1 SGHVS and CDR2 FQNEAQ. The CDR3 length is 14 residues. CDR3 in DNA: TGTGCCAGCAGCCCTCAGGCCTCTGGAAACACCATATATTTT. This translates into CASSPQASGNTIYF.

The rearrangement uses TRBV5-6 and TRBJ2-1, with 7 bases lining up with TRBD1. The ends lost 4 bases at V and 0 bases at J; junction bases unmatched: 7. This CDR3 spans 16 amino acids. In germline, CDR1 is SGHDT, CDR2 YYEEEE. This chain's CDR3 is CASSGTVLHSYNEQFF. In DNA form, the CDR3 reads TGTGCCAGCAGCGGGACAGTTCTTCACTCCTACAATGAGCAGTTCTTC.

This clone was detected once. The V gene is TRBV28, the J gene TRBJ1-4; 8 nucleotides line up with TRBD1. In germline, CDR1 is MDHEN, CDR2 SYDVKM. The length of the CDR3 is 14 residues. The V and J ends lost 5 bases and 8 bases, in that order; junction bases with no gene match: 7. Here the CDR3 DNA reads TGTGCCAGCAGTCCTGGACAGGGTAAAGAAAAACTGTTTTTT. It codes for CASSPGQGKEKLFF.

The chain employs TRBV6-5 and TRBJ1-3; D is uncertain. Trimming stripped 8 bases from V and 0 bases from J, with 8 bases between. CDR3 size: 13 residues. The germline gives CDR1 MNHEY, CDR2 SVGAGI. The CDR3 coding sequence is TGTGCCAGCGGGGAGGTCTCTGGAAACACCATATATTTT. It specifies CASGEVSGNTIYF.

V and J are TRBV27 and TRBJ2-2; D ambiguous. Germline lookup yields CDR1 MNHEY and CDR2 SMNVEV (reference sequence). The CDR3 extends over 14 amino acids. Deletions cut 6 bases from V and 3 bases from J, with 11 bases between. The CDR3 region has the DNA TGTGCCAGCAGGCCAACGACTGACACCGGGGAGCTGTTTTTT. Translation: CASRPTTDTGELFF.

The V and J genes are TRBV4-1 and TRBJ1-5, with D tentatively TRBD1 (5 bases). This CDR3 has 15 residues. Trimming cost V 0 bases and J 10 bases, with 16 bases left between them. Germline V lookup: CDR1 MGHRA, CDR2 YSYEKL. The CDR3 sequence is CASSQETAGYLPQHF. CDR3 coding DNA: TGCGCCAGCAGCCAAGAGACGGCAGGGTATCTCCCCCAGCATTTT.

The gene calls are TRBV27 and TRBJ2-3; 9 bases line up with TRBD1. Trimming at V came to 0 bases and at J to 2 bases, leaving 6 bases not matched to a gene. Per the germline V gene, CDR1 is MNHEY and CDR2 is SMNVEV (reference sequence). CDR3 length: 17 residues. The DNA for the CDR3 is TGTGCCAGCAGTTTATCGTACAGGGGGCGGGTCACAGATACGCAGTATTTT. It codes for CASSLSYRGRVTDTQYF.

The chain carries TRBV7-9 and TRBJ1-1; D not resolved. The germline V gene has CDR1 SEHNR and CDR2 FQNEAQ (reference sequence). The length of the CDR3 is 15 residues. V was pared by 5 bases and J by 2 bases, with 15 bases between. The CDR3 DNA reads TGTGCCAGCAGCCGTGCAGGCAGTGACAACACTGAAGCTTTCTTT. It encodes CASSRAGSDNTEAFF.

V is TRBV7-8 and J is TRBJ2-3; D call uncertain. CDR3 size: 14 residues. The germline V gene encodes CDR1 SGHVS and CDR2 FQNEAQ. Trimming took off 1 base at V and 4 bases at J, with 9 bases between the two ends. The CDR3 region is CASSLGSEADTQYF. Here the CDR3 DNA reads TGTGCCAGCAGCTTAGGTTCTGAGGCAGATACGCAGTATTTT. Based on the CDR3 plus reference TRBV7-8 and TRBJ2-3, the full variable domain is GAGVSQSPRYKVAKRGQDVALRCDPISGHVSLFWYQQALGQGPEFLTYFQNEAQLDKSGLPSDRFFAERPEGSVSTLKIQRTQQEDSAVYLCASSLGSEADTQYFGPGTRLTVL.

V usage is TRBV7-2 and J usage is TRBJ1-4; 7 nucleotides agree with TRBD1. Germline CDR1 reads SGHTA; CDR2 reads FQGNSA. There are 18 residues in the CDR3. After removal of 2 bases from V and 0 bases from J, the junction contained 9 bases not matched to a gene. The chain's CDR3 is CASSLRTGTITTNEKLFF. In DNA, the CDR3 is TGTGCCAGCAGCTTACGGACAGGAACAATAACAACTAATGAAAAACTGTTTTTT.

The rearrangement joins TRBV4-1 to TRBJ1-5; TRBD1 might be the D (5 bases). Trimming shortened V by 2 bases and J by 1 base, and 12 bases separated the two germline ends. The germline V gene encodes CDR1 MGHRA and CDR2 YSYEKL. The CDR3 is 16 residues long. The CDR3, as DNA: TGCGCCAGCAGCCAATGGGACTCGGGGAGCAATCAGCCCCAGCATTTT. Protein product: CASSQWDSGSNQPQHF.

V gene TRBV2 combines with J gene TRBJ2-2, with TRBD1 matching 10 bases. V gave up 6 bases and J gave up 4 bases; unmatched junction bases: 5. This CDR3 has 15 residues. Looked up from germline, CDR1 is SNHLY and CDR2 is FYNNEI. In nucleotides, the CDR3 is TGTGCCAGCAGGAACGACAGGGGGCGCACCGGGGAGCTGTTTTTT. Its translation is CASRNDRGRTGELFF.

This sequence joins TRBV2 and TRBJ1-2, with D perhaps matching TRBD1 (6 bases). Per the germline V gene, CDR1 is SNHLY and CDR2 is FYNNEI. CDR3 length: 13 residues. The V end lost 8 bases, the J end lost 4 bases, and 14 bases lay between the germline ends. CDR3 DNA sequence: TGTGCCAGCGGCGAGGACAGCTTCTATGGCTACACCTTC. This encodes CASGEDSFYGYTF.

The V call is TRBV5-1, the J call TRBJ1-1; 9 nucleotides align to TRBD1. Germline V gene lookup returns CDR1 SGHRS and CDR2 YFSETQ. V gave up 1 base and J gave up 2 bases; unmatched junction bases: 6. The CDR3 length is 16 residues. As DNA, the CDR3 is TGCGCCAGCAGCTTGACCGGACAGGGGACCAACACTGAAGCTTTCTTT. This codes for CASSLTGQGTNTEAFF.

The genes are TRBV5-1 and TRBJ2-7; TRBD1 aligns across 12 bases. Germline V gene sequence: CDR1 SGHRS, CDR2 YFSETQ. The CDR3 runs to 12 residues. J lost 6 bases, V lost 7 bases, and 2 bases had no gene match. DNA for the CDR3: TGCGCCAGCGGGACAGGGGGCTTCGAGCAGTACTTC. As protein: CASGTGGFEQYF. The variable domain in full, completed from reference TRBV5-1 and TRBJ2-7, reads KAGVTQTPRYLIKTRGQQVTLSCSPISGHRSVSWYQQTPGQGLQFLFEYFSETQRNKGNFPGRFSGRQFSNSRSEMNVSTLELGDSALYLCASGTGGFEQYFGPGTRLTVT.

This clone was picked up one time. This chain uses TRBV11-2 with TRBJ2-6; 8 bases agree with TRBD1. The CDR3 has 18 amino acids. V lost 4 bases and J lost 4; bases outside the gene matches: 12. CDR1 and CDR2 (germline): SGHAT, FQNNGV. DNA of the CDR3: TGTGCCAGCAGCTCGCTGCCCCGACAGGGGACCGGGGCCAACGTCCTGACTTTC. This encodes CASSSLPRQGTGANVLTF.

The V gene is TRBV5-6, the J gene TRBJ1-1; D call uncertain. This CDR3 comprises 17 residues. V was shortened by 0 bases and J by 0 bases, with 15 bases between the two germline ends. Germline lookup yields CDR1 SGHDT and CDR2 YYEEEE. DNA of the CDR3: TGTGCCAGCAGCTTGGGATGGGTGTCGGGATTGAACACTGAAGCTTTCTTT. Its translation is CASSLGWVSGLNTEAFF.

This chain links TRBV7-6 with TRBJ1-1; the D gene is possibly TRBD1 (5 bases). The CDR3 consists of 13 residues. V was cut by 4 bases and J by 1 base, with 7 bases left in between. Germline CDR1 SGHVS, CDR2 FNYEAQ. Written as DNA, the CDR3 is TGTGCCAGCAGCTCTCAGGGGAACACTGAAGCTTTCTTT. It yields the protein CASSSQGNTEAFF.

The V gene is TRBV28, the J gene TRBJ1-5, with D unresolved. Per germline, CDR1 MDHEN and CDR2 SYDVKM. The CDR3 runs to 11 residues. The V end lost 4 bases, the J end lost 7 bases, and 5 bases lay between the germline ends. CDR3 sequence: CASSSTQPQHF. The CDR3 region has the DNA TGTGCCAGCAGTTCCACACAGCCCCAGCATTTT.